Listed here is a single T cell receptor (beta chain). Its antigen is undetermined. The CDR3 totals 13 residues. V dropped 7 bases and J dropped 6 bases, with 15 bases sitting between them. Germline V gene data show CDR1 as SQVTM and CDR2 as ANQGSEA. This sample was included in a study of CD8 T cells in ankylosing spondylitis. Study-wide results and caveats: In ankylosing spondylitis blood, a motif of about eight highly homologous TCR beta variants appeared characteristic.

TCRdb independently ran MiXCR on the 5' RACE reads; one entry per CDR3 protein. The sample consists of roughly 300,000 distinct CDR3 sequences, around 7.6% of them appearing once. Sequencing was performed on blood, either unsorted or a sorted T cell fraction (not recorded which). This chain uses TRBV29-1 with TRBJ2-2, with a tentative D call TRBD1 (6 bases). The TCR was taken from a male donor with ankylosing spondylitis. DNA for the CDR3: TGCAGCGGTGCAGGACAGCCGCCCGGGGAGCTGTTTTTT. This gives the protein CSGAGQPPGELFF.